Presented here are 5 T cell receptor beta chains from one specimen sequenced in a study of cytomegalovirus exposure and HLA in healthy donors. The PCR employed 60 Vbeta primers together with 13 Jbeta primers. The table came from immunoSEQ multiplex PCR; TCRdb's copy has only in-frame clones and leaves some out. The sample includes 130,000 or so clones, roughly four fifths seen only once; the top ten take 1.5% to 2%. Sequencing input: PBMCs. These receptors were taken from a man between 40 and 49 years old in good health and CMV-seronegative.

Here the CDR3 reads CASSFSKREASTDTQYF. The CDR3 coding sequence is TGTGCCAGCAGTTTTAGTAAGCGGGAGGCTAGCACAGATACGCAGTATTTT. This chain links TRBV27 with TRBJ2-3, with 9 nucleotides matching TRBD2. Germline CDR1 is MNHEY and CDR2 is SMNVEV (reference sequence). This CDR3 region has 17 residues. The V and J ends lost 3 bases and 0 bases, in that order; junction bases with no gene match: 7.

Turning to this clone: The identical CDR3 is also encoded by other nucleotide sequences in the sample. This sequence joins TRBV28 and TRBJ1-2, with D tentatively TRBD1 (5 bases). Per the germline V gene, CDR1 is MDHEN and CDR2 is SYDVKM. V lost 2 bases and J lost 5, with 9 bases in between. This CDR3 is built from 13 residues. The DNA of the CDR3 is TGTGCCAGCAGTTTAGGGGGGGGATATGGCTACACCTTC. Translating it yields CASSLGGGYGYTF.

The chain links TRBV27 to TRBJ1-6; the D gene is possibly TRBD1 (6 bases). Germline values: CDR1 MNHEY, CDR2 SMNVEV (reference sequence). The V end was cut by 6 bases, the J end by 3 bases, with 12 bases between. CDR3 length: 15 amino acids. CDR3: CASSYQGNYNSPLHF. The CDR3 nucleotides read TGTGCCAGCAGCTATCAGGGGAACTATAATTCACCCCTCCACTTT.

The V and J genes are TRBV14 and TRBJ1-6, with unresolved D. Germline V lookup: CDR1 SGHDN, CDR2 FVKESK. Trimming removed 0 bases at V and 6 bases at J, with 6 bases between. CDR3 length equals 14 residues. The CDR3 loop is CASSQELANSPLHF. The CDR3, as DNA: TGTGCCAGCAGCCAAGAATTGGCTAATTCACCCCTCCACTTT. The whole variable domain, remainder taken from reference TRBV14 and TRBJ1-6, is EAGVTQFPSHSVIEKGQTVTLRCDPISGHDNLYWYRRVMGKEIKFLLHFVKESKQDESGMPNNRFLAERTGGTYSTLKVQPAELEDSGVYFCASSQELANSPLHFGNGTRLTVT.

This CDR3 is CASRNRVNQPQHF. DNA for the CDR3: TGTGCCAGCAGGAACAGGGTTAATCAGCCCCAGCATTTT. The chain couples TRBV2 to TRBJ1-5; D is perhaps TRBD1 (6 bases). The CDR3 is made up of 13 amino acids. Trimming left V 6 bases short and J 4 bases short, with 10 bases between. CDR1 SNHLY and CDR2 FYNNEI come from the germline V gene.